This T cell receptor (beta chain) was obtained from a study of somatic mutations in cytotoxic T cells in rheumatoid arthritis. Study overall: Patient blood, which was peripheral blood collected as 30 ml EDTA, was drawn right after diagnosis and before any treatment started. Several of the V beta antibody-stained T-cell populations were flow-sorted at nearly 100% purity; V beta1+ cells were among them and were sequenced for TCRB.

Whole-study findings and limits: CD8+ T cells showed clonality that did not differ significantly between patients with rheumatoid arthritis and age-matched healthy controls.

In the case of this clone: Its antigen is undetermined.

As processed by the authors: Of patient CD8+ clones exceeding 1%, few matched published virus-specific TCRB sequences. The method was immunoSEQ multiplex PCR; TCRdb's version includes in-frame clones alone and lacks a portion of them. V, J and clone size reflect that table, while D and trimming were determined from the DNA. The sample shows 15,000 to 20,000 clones, roughly 80% of them seen only once. This clonotype originated in an adult with rheumatoid arthritis. Specimen: CD8+ T cells sorted from blood.

The CDR3 DNA reads TGCGCCAGCAGCCTAGCGGGAGTCTCCTACGAGCAGTACTTC. Translating it yields CASSLAGVSYEQYF. This chain links TRBV4-1 with TRBJ2-7; 9 bases line up with TRBD2. V shed 4 bases and J 0 bases; nucleotides not matched to a gene: 1. The germline gives CDR1 MGHRA, CDR2 YSYEKL. The length of the CDR3 is 14 residues.